These 19 T cell receptor beta chains share one sample of origin, sequenced in a study of shared clonotypes between healthy human individuals. Assay used: immunoSEQ multiplex PCR; TCRdb lists only in-frame clones, some missing. The sample holds roughly 1 million clones, under 80% seen once. The sequenced sample was memory CD4+ T cells sorted from blood. Subset meaning: CD45RA-negative fraction. The receptors stem from a man between 18 and 35 years old in good health.

Regarding this clone: A much larger clonotype is one base distant, so this may be a read error. The chain carries TRBV19 and TRBJ2-3; maybe TRBD1 (6 bases). V dropped 8 bases and J dropped 2 bases, with 8 bases sitting between them. The CDR3 totals 12 residues. Germline V lookup: CDR1 LNHDA, CDR2 SQIVND (reference sequence). CDR3 sequence: CASGQITDTQYF. The CDR3 DNA sequence: TGTGCCAGTGGACAGATCACAGATACGCAGTATTTT.

This chain links TRBV6-6 with TRBJ1-2, with D unclear. From germline, CDR1 is MNHNY and CDR2 SVGAGI (reference sequence). The CDR3 spans 16 residues. With 0 bases removed from V and 0 bases from J, the gap between germline ends came to 11 bases. The CDR3 coding sequence is TGTGCCAGCAGTTACTCGACGCTTGGGACTAACTATGGCTACACCTTC. This codes for CASSYSTLGTNYGYTF.

This clone showed up just a few times. V is TRBV28 and J is TRBJ1-5; D perhaps matches TRBD1 (5 bases). Germline lookup yields CDR1 MDHEN and CDR2 SYDVKM. The V end was cut by 5 bases, the J end by 2 bases, with 16 bases between. CDR3 length: 16 amino acids. The CDR3 region is CASSEGPRGGNQPQHF. CDR3 DNA sequence: TGTGCCAGCAGTGAGGGGCCTCGGGGCGGCAATCAGCCCCAGCATTTT.

This clone was seen a few times. The rearrangement joins TRBV10-3 to TRBJ1-1, with a possible D match to TRBD1 (5 bases). Per germline, CDR1 ENHRY and CDR2 SYGVKD. The CDR3 contains 15 residues. V was pared by 6 bases and J by 1 base, with 15 bases between. The CDR3 sequence is CAIRTEGGTNTEAFF. In DNA form, the CDR3 reads TGTGCCATCAGGACGGAGGGAGGGACGAACACTGAAGCTTTCTTT.

Comment on this clone: The same CDR3 is also encoded by other DNA sequences in this sample. This chain uses TRBV30 with TRBJ1-5; unclear D gene. The germline gives CDR1 GTSNPN, CDR2 SVGIG (reference sequence). The length of the CDR3 is 13 residues. Deletions cut 0 bases from V and 5 bases from J, with 8 bases between. Here the CDR3 DNA reads TGTGCCTGGAGTGTAAGGGAATATCAGCCCCAGCATTTT. It encodes CAWSVREYQPQHF.

The genes are TRBV7-9 and TRBJ2-7, with a tentative D call TRBD1 (6 bases). The V gene lost 5 bases and the J gene lost 2 bases, with 16 bases spanning the gap. The CDR3 consists of 15 residues. The germline CDR1 and CDR2 sequences are SEHNR and FQNEAQ (reference sequence). Here the CDR3 reads CASSVGAGTPYEQYF. The CDR3 coding sequence is TGTGCCAGCAGCGTGGGGGCAGGGACCCCCTACGAGCAGTACTTC.

The V gene is TRBV4-3, the J gene TRBJ1-4, with 8 bases that match TRBD1. CDR3 length equals 15 residues. V trimming: 3 bases; J trimming: 7 bases; junction bases outside the gene matches: 7. CDR1 is LGHNA and CDR2 is YSLEER in the germline V gene. The DNA of the CDR3 is TGCGCCAGCAGCCAGAATCCAGGGGGCAGTGAAAAACTGTTTTTT. It encodes CASSQNPGGSEKLFF.

V and J are TRBV5-8 and TRBJ1-5; D may be TRBD1 (6 bases). This CDR3 has 17 residues. CDR1 and CDR2 (germline): SGHTS, YDEGEE. Trimming removed 5 bases from V and 2 bases from J, with 20 bases in between. This CDR3 is CASSSKGGAKGNQPQHF. In DNA form, the CDR3 reads TGTGCCAGCAGTTCTAAGGGGGGGGCGAAGGGCAATCAGCCCCAGCATTTT.

V is TRBV10-3 and J is TRBJ2-7, with TRBD1 matching 9 bases. This CDR3 has 14 residues. Germline V gene lookup returns CDR1 ENHRY and CDR2 SYGVKD. The J segment lost 5 bases and the V segment lost 4 bases, leaving 6 bases of the junction unmatched. The CDR3 DNA follows: TGTGCCATCAGTGGGAGACAGGGGGGCGACGAGCAGTACTTC. This sequence encodes CAISGRQGGDEQYF.

This clone was detected only a few times. Within the sample, other DNA sequences also encode this same CDR3. This sequence joins TRBV10-1 and TRBJ2-2, with 9 bases identical to TRBD2. The CDR3 extends over 14 amino acids. The trim removed 2 bases at V and 5 bases at J, leaving 0 bases unmatched. Per the germline V gene, CDR1 is WNHNN and CDR2 is SYGVQD (reference sequence). CDR3 in DNA: TGCGCCAGCAGTGAGAGCGGGAGGACCGGGGAGCTGTTTTTT. It yields the protein CASSESGRTGELFF.

CDR3 in DNA: TGTGCTAGTGGTTATAGCGGGAGCTCCTACGAGCAGTACTTC. Protein sequence: CASGYSGSSYEQYF. This sequence joins TRBV12-5 and TRBJ2-7, with 9 bases that match TRBD2. The germline gives CDR1 LGHNT, CDR2 FRNRAP. The CDR3 contains 14 residues. V shed 4 bases and J 0 bases; nucleotides not matched to a gene: 1. Looking up the rest from reference TRBV12-5 and TRBJ2-7 gives the full variable domain: DARVTQTPRHKVTEMGQEVTMRCQPILGHNTVFWYRQTMMQGLELLAYFRNRAPLDDSGMPKDRFSAEMPDATLATLKIQPSEPRDSAVYFCASGYSGSSYEQYFGPGTRLTVT.

The chain couples TRBV7-9 to TRBJ1-6; D is ambiguous. The CDR3 consists of 11 residues. CDR1 is SEHNR, CDR2 FQNEAQ, per germline (reference sequence). Trimming removed 4 bases at V and 7 bases at J, with 2 bases between. The CDR3 nucleotides are TGTGCCAGCAGCTCCAATTCACCCCTCCACTTT. Its translation is CASSSNSPLHF.

In regard to this clone: The sample has other DNA sequences that encode this CDR3 too. The V call is TRBV18, the J call TRBJ2-6; perhaps TRBD1 as D (5 bases). From germline, CDR1 is KGHSH and CDR2 LQKENI. Trimming left V 3 bases short and J 0 bases short, with 6 bases between. This CDR3 has 15 residues. CDR3 DNA sequence: TGTGCCAGCTCACCCCAGGGCTCTGGGGCCAACGTCCTGACTTTC. This translates into CASSPQGSGANVLTF.

The V call is TRBV27, the J call TRBJ2-7; 7 bases are shared with TRBD1. The V gene's germline CDR1 is MNHEY and CDR2 SMNVEV (reference sequence). V dropped 4 bases and J dropped 8; count of bases not matched to a gene: 14. The CDR3 consists of 15 residues. The CDR3: CASSSTTGRVVKQYF. CDR3 nucleotides: TGTGCCAGCAGTTCAACGACAGGGCGCGTCGTCAAGCAGTACTTC.

This clone showed up just a few times. Other DNA sequences from this sample encode an identical CDR3 as well. The chain recombines TRBV2 with TRBJ2-2, with D possibly matching TRBD1 (6 bases). V dropped 4 bases and J dropped 0 bases, with 6 bases sitting between them. CDR3 size: 14 residues. Germline CDR1 SNHLY, CDR2 FYNNEI. DNA of the CDR3: TGTGCCAGCAGTGGGACAGCGAACACCGGGGAGCTGTTTTTT. As protein: CASSGTANTGELFF.

Worth noting for this clone: Possible read error: a much larger clone is one base away. The chain employs TRBV29-1 and TRBJ1-2; D is undetermined. CDR1 and CDR2 (germline): SQVTM, ANQGSEA. The CDR3 extends over 12 amino acids. V gave up 3 bases and J gave up 6 bases, with 11 bases separating them. The CDR3 nucleotides are TGCAGCGTTGATAAGGGAACCCATGGCTACACCTTC. This gives the protein CSVDKGTHGYTF.

This chain joins TRBV5-1 and TRBJ2-2, with D perhaps given as TRBD1 or TRBD2 (6 bases each). Trimming stripped 4 bases from V and 6 bases from J, with 16 bases between. Germline lookup yields CDR1 SGHRS and CDR2 YFSETQ. The CDR3 extends over 15 amino acids. CDR3 nucleotides: TGCGCCAGCAGCCCCCGGGAGAGGGGGGCCGGGGAGCTGTTTTTT. Its translation: CASSPRERGAGELFF.

The chain has TRBV18 and TRBJ1-1; D call uncertain. The CDR3 contains 14 residues. Germline CDR1 and CDR2: KGHSH and LQKENI. The V and J ends lost 2 bases and 0 bases respectively, with 7 bases between them. CDR3 DNA sequence: TGTGCCAGCTCACCAGACCGGCTGAACACTGAAGCTTTCTTT. Translated, it gives CASSPDRLNTEAFF.

Notes on this clone: The sample has other DNA sequences that encode this CDR3 too. The V and J genes are TRBV25-1 and TRBJ2-4; TRBD2 is a possible D gene (5 bases). The CDR3 extends over 14 amino acids. Germline V gene sequence: CDR1 MGHDK, CDR2 SYGVNS. Trimming left V 5 bases short and J 0 bases short, with 8 bases between. The CDR3 DNA follows: TGTGCCAGCAGTAGCGGTTTAGCCAAAAACATTCAGTACTTC. Protein product: CASSSGLAKNIQYF.